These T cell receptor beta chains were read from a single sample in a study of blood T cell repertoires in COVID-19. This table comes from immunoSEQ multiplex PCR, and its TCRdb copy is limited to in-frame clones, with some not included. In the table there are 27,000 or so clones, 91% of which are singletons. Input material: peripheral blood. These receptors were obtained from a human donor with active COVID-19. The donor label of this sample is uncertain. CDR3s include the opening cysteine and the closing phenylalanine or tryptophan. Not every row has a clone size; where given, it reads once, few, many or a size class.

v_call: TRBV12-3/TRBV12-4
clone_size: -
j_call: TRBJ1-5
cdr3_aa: CASSTNPGQEHF

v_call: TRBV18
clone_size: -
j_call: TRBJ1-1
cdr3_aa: CASSPGTPHTEAFF

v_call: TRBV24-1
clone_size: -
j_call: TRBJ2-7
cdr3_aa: CATSVENSYEQYF

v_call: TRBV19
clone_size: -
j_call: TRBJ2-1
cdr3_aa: CASSPLAGGSYNEQFF

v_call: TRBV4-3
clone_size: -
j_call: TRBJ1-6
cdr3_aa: CASSQEPRPIGSSPLHF

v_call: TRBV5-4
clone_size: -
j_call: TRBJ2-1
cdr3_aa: CASSPSRGVSYNEQFF

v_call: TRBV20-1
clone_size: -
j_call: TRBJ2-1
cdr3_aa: CSASRRGGRDEQFF

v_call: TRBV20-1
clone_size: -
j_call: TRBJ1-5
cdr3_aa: CSARGAQPQHF

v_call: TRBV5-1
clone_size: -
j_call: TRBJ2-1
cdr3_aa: CASSLASGPYNEQFF

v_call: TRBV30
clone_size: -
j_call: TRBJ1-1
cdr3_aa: CAWSVRARGTEAFF

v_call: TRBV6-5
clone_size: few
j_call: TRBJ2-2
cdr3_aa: CASSYSPPSTGELFF

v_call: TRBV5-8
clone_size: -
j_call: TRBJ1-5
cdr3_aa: CASSHGDRGSTQPQHF

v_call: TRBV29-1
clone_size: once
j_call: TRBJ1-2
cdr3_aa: CSADAGLSYGYTF

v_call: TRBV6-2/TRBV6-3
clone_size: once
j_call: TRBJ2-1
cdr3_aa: CASSYSQYNEQFF

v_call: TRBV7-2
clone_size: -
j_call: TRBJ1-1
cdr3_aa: CASSPELTGTLRTEAFF

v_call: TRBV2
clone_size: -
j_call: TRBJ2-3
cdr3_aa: CASRMIAGNPTDTQYF

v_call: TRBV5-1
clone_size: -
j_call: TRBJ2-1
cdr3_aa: CASSLDRGGEQFF

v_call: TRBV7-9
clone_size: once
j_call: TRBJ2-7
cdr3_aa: CASSLGGQPREQYF

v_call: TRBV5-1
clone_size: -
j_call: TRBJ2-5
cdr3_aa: CASSLAETQYF

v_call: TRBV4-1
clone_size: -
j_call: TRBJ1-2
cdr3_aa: CASSQDGGQASPLSGYTF

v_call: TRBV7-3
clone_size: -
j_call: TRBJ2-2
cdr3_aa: CASSLKPGSGELFF

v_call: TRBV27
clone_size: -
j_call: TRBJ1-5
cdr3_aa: CASSSSARVSNQPQHF

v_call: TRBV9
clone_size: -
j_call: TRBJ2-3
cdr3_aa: CASSAPGTSGSDWTDTQYF

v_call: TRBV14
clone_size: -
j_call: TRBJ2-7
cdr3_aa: CASSQDRRLAGVEQYF

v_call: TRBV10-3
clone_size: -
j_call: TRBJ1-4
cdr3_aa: CAISEGTNEKLFF

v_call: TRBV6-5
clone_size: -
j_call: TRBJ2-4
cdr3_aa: CASSYAARGSKNIQYF

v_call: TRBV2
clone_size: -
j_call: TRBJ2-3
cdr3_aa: CASSEDRGRTDTQYF

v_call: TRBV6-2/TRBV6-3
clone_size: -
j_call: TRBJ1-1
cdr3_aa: CASSTGKNTEAFF

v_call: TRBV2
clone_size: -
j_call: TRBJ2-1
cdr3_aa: CASSGGDYHNEQFF

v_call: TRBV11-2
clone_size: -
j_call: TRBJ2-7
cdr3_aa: CASSTVGQDYEQYF

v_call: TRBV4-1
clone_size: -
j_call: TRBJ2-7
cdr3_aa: CASSVVSGPVYEQYF

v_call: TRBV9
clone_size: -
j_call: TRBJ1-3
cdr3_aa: CASSGQSFSGNTIYF